A selection of T cell receptor beta chains follows, all from one sample in a study of early T cells in non-severe SARS-CoV-2 infection. TCRdb independently ran MiXCR on the 5' RACE reads; one entry per CDR3 protein. The sample includes around 53,000 distinct CDR3 sequences, 7% to 9% of them seen just once. Sequencing was carried out using whole blood. The source of these receptors is an adult who was a healthcare worker with PCR-confirmed SARS-CoV-2 infection or an uninfected control (not recorded which). Each CDR3 is given with its conserved first and last residue. The order of the fields is D gene, clone size, J gene, V gene, CDR3 DNA, CDR3 protein. A D gene is named only where the DNA matches it firmly. Rows may omit the clone size; those that give it use once, few, many or a size class.

d_call: .; clone_size: .; j_call: TRBJ2-7; v_call: TRBV27; cdr3_nt: TGTGCCAGCAGTCCCTACAGCGACAGATCCTACGAGCAGTACTTC; cdr3_aa: CASSPYSDRSYEQYF
d_call: TRBD1; clone_size: many; j_call: TRBJ1-1; v_call: TRBV12-3/TRBV12-4; cdr3_nt: TGTGCCAGCAGTCCTCGACAGGGCGCTGAAGCTTTCTTT; cdr3_aa: CASSPRQGAEAFF
d_call: TRBD1; clone_size: few; j_call: TRBJ2-7; v_call: TRBV29-1; cdr3_nt: TGCAGCGTGGCCAAGGGACAGGGCTACGAGCAGTACTTC; cdr3_aa: CSVAKGQGYEQYF
d_call: TRBD2; clone_size: .; j_call: TRBJ2-3; v_call: TRBV7-7; cdr3_nt: TGTGCCAGCAGCCCCGGACTAGCGGGATTCACAGATACGCAGTATTTT; cdr3_aa: CASSPGLAGFTDTQYF
d_call: .; clone_size: many; j_call: TRBJ1-1; v_call: TRBV3-1; cdr3_nt: TGTGCCAGCAGCCAGGATCCCGGGGGGCGTCTTGAAGCTTTCTTT; cdr3_aa: CASSQDPGGRLEAFF
d_call: .; clone_size: few; j_call: TRBJ1-5; v_call: TRBV5-6; cdr3_nt: TGTGCCAGCAGCTTGGTAGAAGGGCCCCAGCATTTT; cdr3_aa: CASSLVEGPQHF
d_call: .; clone_size: few; j_call: TRBJ2-6; v_call: TRBV20-1; cdr3_nt: TGCAGTGCTAGAGCTCTAGGCTCTGGGGCCAACGTCCTGACTTTC; cdr3_aa: CSARALGSGANVLTF
d_call: .; clone_size: many; j_call: TRBJ1-1; v_call: TRBV20-1; cdr3_nt: TGCAGTGCCCCTGGACAGATTAACACTGAAGCTTTCTTT; cdr3_aa: CSAPGQINTEAFF
d_call: TRBD2; clone_size: many; j_call: TRBJ2-3; v_call: TRBV27; cdr3_nt: TGTGCCAGCAGTTCCCTATCCCGGTTACTAGCGGGGATTGGCACAGATACGCAGTATTTT; cdr3_aa: CASSSLSRLLAGIGTDTQYF
d_call: TRBD1; clone_size: .; j_call: TRBJ1-2; v_call: TRBV3-1; cdr3_nt: TGTGCCAGCAGCCGAGGACAGGGAGAGGGTGGCTACACCTTC; cdr3_aa: CASSRGQGEGGYTF
d_call: TRBD1; clone_size: few; j_call: TRBJ1-1; v_call: TRBV6-5; cdr3_nt: TGTGCCAGCAGCCCCGTGGGCAGGGGGCCCGCTGAAGCTTTCTTT; cdr3_aa: CASSPVGRGPAEAFF
d_call: .; clone_size: .; j_call: TRBJ2-3; v_call: TRBV20-1; cdr3_nt: TGCAGTGCCCGGACAGATACGCAGTATTTT; cdr3_aa: CSARTDTQYF
d_call: TRBD1; clone_size: .; j_call: TRBJ2-7; v_call: TRBV19; cdr3_nt: TGTGCCAGTAGTATGACCACGGACAGGGGATTTACCTACGAGCAGTACTTC; cdr3_aa: CASSMTTDRGFTYEQYF
d_call: TRBD1; clone_size: few; j_call: TRBJ2-3; v_call: TRBV29-1; cdr3_nt: TGCAGCGTTTCCAGGACAGGGGAAGGGACAGATACGCAGTATTTT; cdr3_aa: CSVSRTGEGTDTQYF
d_call: TRBD2; clone_size: .; j_call: TRBJ2-3; v_call: TRBV24-1; cdr3_nt: TGTGCCACCAGTGACCGACTAGCGGATAGCACAGATACGCAGTATTTT; cdr3_aa: CATSDRLADSTDTQYF
d_call: TRBD1; clone_size: many; j_call: TRBJ2-7; v_call: TRBV10-3; cdr3_nt: TGTGCCATAAACCCGGGACAGGGTGTGAACGAGCAGTACTTC; cdr3_aa: CAINPGQGVNEQYF
d_call: .; clone_size: .; j_call: TRBJ1-1; v_call: TRBV7-2; cdr3_nt: TGTGCCAGCAGCTTAGAAGTGGTCACTGAAGCTTTCTTT; cdr3_aa: CASSLEVVTEAFF
d_call: .; clone_size: many; j_call: TRBJ1-1; v_call: TRBV2; cdr3_nt: TGTGCCAGCAGTGAACCGTGGGGGGGCACTGAAGCTTTCTTT; cdr3_aa: CASSEPWGGTEAFF
d_call: .; clone_size: many; j_call: TRBJ1-5; v_call: TRBV3-1; cdr3_nt: TGTGCCAGCAGCCTTAGCGCCAGGGCGGGTAATCAGCCCCAGCATTTT; cdr3_aa: CASSLSARAGNQPQHF
d_call: .; clone_size: many; j_call: TRBJ1-2; v_call: TRBV6-1; cdr3_nt: TGTGCCAGCAGTAGGTCAGCCTATGGCTACACCTTC; cdr3_aa: CASSRSAYGYTF
d_call: .; clone_size: .; j_call: TRBJ2-1; v_call: TRBV4-3; cdr3_nt: TGCGCCAGCAGCCAAGATCGTTCTTCTAGCTACCTCAATGAGCAGTTCTTC; cdr3_aa: CASSQDRSSSYLNEQFF
d_call: TRBD2; clone_size: .; j_call: TRBJ2-4; v_call: TRBV20-1; cdr3_nt: TGCAGTGCTAGAGGGCAGATCCGAATAGCGGGGGGGAAAAACATTCAGTACTTC; cdr3_aa: CSARGQIRIAGGKNIQYF
d_call: TRBD1; clone_size: many; j_call: TRBJ1-5; v_call: TRBV6-6; cdr3_nt: TGTGCCAGCAGTTACTCGAATCAGGGGGAGCAGCCCCAGCATTTT; cdr3_aa: CASSYSNQGEQPQHF
d_call: TRBD1; clone_size: .; j_call: TRBJ1-2; v_call: TRBV28; cdr3_nt: TGTGCCAGCAGGTGGGACAGGGGCAACTATGGCTACACCTTC; cdr3_aa: CASRWDRGNYGYTF
d_call: TRBD1; clone_size: many; j_call: TRBJ2-7; v_call: TRBV7-9; cdr3_nt: TGTGCCAGCAGCTCATGGGACAGGGAAGGGTACGAGCAGTACTTC; cdr3_aa: CASSSWDREGYEQYF
d_call: .; clone_size: many; j_call: TRBJ2-1; v_call: TRBV7-6; cdr3_nt: TGTGCCAGCAGCTTATCAGAGTTCAATGAGCAGTTCTTC; cdr3_aa: CASSLSEFNEQFF
d_call: .; clone_size: .; j_call: TRBJ1-1; v_call: TRBV5-4; cdr3_nt: TGTGCCGCTTATCCCCTTGACAGCACTGAAGCTTTCTTT; cdr3_aa: CAAYPLDSTEAFF
d_call: .; clone_size: many; j_call: TRBJ2-2; v_call: TRBV12-3/TRBV12-4; cdr3_nt: TGTGCCGAGAGTATTTCGAACACCGGGGAGCTGTTTTTT; cdr3_aa: CAESISNTGELFF
d_call: .; clone_size: few; j_call: TRBJ2-5; v_call: TRBV20-1; cdr3_nt: TGCAGTGCTAATGGACCAGAGGGGGGACAAGAGACCCAGTACTTC; cdr3_aa: CSANGPEGGQETQYF
d_call: .; clone_size: .; j_call: TRBJ2-2; v_call: TRBV28; cdr3_nt: TGTGCCAGCTGGGGGGTGAACGGGGAGCTGTTTTTT; cdr3_aa: CASWGVNGELFF
d_call: TRBD1; clone_size: .; j_call: TRBJ2-7; v_call: TRBV12-3/TRBV12-4; cdr3_nt: TGTGCCAGCAGTGCAGGGGGTGCGGGGTACTTC; cdr3_aa: CASSAGGAGYF
d_call: .; clone_size: .; j_call: TRBJ2-3; v_call: TRBV3-2; cdr3_nt: TGTGCCAGCAGCCAAGGGGTGTGGCTAGCGGACGGTACGCAGTATTTT; cdr3_aa: CASSQGVWLADGTQYF
d_call: TRBD2; clone_size: .; j_call: TRBJ2-3; v_call: TRBV12-3/TRBV12-4; cdr3_nt: TGTGCCAGCAGTATGATAGCGGGGGCGATCACAGATACGCAGTATTTT; cdr3_aa: CASSMIAGAITDTQYF
d_call: .; clone_size: few; j_call: TRBJ1-1; v_call: TRBV28; cdr3_nt: TGTGCCAGCAGAGGGAACAGGGAACGAAGGTCTGAAGTTTTCTTT; cdr3_aa: CASRGNRERRSEVFF
d_call: .; clone_size: many; j_call: TRBJ2-1; v_call: TRBV29-1; cdr3_nt: TGCAGCGTTGATCGGGGGAATGAGCAGTTCTTC; cdr3_aa: CSVDRGNEQFF
d_call: TRBD2; clone_size: .; j_call: TRBJ2-7; v_call: TRBV20-1; cdr3_nt: TGCAGTGCTAGACCCCTAGCGGGGGGGCCCTACGAGCAGTACTTC; cdr3_aa: CSARPLAGGPYEQYF
d_call: .; clone_size: many; j_call: TRBJ1-2; v_call: TRBV10-3; cdr3_nt: TGTGCCATCAGTACATTGGCAGGGCTCCCCTATGGCTACACCTTC; cdr3_aa: CAISTLAGLPYGYTF
d_call: .; clone_size: many; j_call: TRBJ1-2; v_call: TRBV7-9; cdr3_nt: TGTGCCAGCAGCTTAGGACAGGTCTATGGCTACACCTTC; cdr3_aa: CASSLGQVYGYTF
d_call: TRBD1; clone_size: many; j_call: TRBJ2-7; v_call: TRBV28; cdr3_nt: TGTGCCAGCAGTTCACCGGGACAGGGGGTTTACGAGCAGTACTTC; cdr3_aa: CASSSPGQGVYEQYF
d_call: TRBD1; clone_size: .; j_call: TRBJ2-7; v_call: TRBV30; cdr3_nt: TGTGCCTGGTCGGGACAGGGACACGAGCAGTACTTC; cdr3_aa: CAWSGQGHEQYF
d_call: .; clone_size: many; j_call: TRBJ2-7; v_call: TRBV12-3/TRBV12-4; cdr3_nt: TGTGCCAGCAGTTTAGCCGGACGCTTACCCTACGAGCAGTACTTC; cdr3_aa: CASSLAGRLPYEQYF
d_call: .; clone_size: few; j_call: TRBJ1-4; v_call: TRBV2; cdr3_nt: TGTGCCAGCAGTCAAAACAACCCCAATGAAAAACTGTTTTTT; cdr3_aa: CASSQNNPNEKLFF
d_call: .; clone_size: many; j_call: TRBJ1-3; v_call: TRBV18; cdr3_nt: TGTGCCAGCTCACCGTTAGGCGGAAAAGGGCCTGGAAACACCATATATTTT; cdr3_aa: CASSPLGGKGPGNTIYF
d_call: TRBD1; clone_size: .; j_call: TRBJ1-1; v_call: TRBV28; cdr3_nt: TGTGCCAGCAGTTTAGCTGCGACAGGGATGGCTGAAGCTTTCTTT; cdr3_aa: CASSLAATGMAEAFF
d_call: .; clone_size: many; j_call: TRBJ1-1; v_call: TRBV20-1; cdr3_nt: TGCAGTGCTAGAGGACAGGCTGGCACTGAAGCTTTCTTT; cdr3_aa: CSARGQAGTEAFF
d_call: TRBD1; clone_size: few; j_call: TRBJ1-1; v_call: TRBV12-3/TRBV12-4; cdr3_nt: TGTGCCAGCAAATCACAGGGGTACACTGAAGCTTTCTTT; cdr3_aa: CASKSQGYTEAFF
d_call: .; clone_size: .; j_call: TRBJ2-3; v_call: TRBV5-5; cdr3_nt: TGTGCCAGCAGCTTGTCACTAGCTGGCACAGATACGCAGTATTTT; cdr3_aa: CASSLSLAGTDTQYF
d_call: .; clone_size: many; j_call: TRBJ1-1; v_call: TRBV6-1; cdr3_nt: TGTGCCAGCAGCCGGACACTCGTGAACACTGAAGCTTTCTTT; cdr3_aa: CASSRTLVNTEAFF
d_call: TRBD1; clone_size: many; j_call: TRBJ1-6; v_call: TRBV5-1; cdr3_nt: TGCGCCAGCAGCTTGGGGACAGGCAACTATAATTCACCCCTCCACTTT; cdr3_aa: CASSLGTGNYNSPLHF
d_call: .; clone_size: few; j_call: TRBJ1-1; v_call: TRBV7-8; cdr3_nt: TGTGCCAGCAGCCTATCGGCCTGGGTGAACACTGAAGCTTTCTTT; cdr3_aa: CASSLSAWVNTEAFF
d_call: .; clone_size: many; j_call: TRBJ1-1; v_call: TRBV12-3/TRBV12-4; cdr3_nt: TGTGCCAGCAACCGAGGGGATATCACTGAAGCTTTCTTT; cdr3_aa: CASNRGDITEAFF
d_call: .; clone_size: many; j_call: TRBJ2-1; v_call: TRBV28; cdr3_nt: TGTGCCAGCAGTTTAAACAATGAGCAGTTCTTC; cdr3_aa: CASSLNNEQFF